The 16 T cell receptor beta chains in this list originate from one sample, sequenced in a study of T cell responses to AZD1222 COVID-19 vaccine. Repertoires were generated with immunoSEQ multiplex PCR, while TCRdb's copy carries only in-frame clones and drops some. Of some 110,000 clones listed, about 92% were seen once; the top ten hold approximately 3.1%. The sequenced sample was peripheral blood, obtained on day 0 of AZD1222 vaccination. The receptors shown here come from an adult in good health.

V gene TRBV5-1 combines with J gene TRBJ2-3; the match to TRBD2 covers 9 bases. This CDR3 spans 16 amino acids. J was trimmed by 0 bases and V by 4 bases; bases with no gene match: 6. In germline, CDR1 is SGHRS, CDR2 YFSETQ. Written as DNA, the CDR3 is TGCGCCAGCAGCCCGCGACTAGCGGATAGCACAGATACGCAGTATTTT. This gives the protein CASSPRLADSTDTQYF.

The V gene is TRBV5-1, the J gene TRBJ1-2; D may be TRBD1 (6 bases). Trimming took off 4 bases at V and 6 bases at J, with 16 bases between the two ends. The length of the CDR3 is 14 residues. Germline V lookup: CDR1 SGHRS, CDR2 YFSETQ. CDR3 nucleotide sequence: TGCGCCAGCAGCCAGGGGACGCGGGGAAATGGCTACACCTTC. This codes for CASSQGTRGNGYTF.

Here the CDR3 DNA reads TGCGCCAGCAGCCCCCGGGGCGGGAATATGAATGAGCAGTTCTTC. This gives the protein CASSPRGGNMNEQFF. The chain links TRBV5-1 to TRBJ2-1, with D perhaps matching TRBD2 (6 bases). Trimming took 4 bases from V and 7 from J, leaving 18 bases between them. CDR1 SGHRS and CDR2 YFSETQ come from the germline V gene. The CDR3 consists of 15 residues.

The CDR3 sequence: CATRGILNPYNEQFF. In nucleotides, the CDR3 is TGTGCCACACGGGGGATCCTCAACCCCTACAATGAGCAGTTCTTC. This rearrangement joins TRBV11-2 to TRBJ2-1, with a weak D call TRBD2 (6 bases). Germline V gene sequence: CDR1 SGHAT, CDR2 FQNNGV. With 10 bases removed from V and 2 bases from J, the gap between germline ends came to 18 bases. The CDR3 is 15 residues long.

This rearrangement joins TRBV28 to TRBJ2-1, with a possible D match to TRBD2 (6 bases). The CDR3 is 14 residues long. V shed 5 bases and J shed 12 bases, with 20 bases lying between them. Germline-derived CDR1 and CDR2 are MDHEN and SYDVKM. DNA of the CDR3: TGTGCCAGCAGTGGGCGGGATGGGTCCTGGTTGCAGTTCTTC. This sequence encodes CASSGRDGSWLQFF.

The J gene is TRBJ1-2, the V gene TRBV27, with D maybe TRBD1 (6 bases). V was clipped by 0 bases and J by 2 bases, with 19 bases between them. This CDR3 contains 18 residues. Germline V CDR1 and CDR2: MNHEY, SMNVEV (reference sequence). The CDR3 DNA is TGTGCCAGCAGTTTATCAGCAGGGGCAACCGGGTTGAACTATGGCTACACCTTC. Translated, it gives CASSLSAGATGLNYGYTF.

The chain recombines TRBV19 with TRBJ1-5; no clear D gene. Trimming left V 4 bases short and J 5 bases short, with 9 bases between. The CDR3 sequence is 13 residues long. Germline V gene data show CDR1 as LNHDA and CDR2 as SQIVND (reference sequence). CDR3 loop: CASSTQYYQPQHF. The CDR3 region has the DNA TGTGCCAGTAGTACCCAGTACTATCAGCCCCAGCATTTT. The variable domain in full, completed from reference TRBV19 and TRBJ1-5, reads DGGITQSPKYLFRKEGQNVTLSCEQNLNHDAMYWYRQDPGQGLRLIYYSQIVNDFQKGDIAEGYSVSREKKESFPLTVTSAQKNPTAFYLCASSTQYYQPQHFGDGTRLSIL.

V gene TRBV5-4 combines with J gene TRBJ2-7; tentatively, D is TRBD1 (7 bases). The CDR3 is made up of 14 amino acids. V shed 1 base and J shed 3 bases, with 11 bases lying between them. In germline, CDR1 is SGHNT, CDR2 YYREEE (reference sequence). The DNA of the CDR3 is TGTGCCAGCAGCTTGTACAGGGGAGGCTACGAGCAGTACTTC. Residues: CASSLYRGGYEQYF.

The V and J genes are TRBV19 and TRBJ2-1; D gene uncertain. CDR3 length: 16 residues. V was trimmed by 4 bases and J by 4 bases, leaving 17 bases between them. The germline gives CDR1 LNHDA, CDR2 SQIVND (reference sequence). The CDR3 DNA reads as TGTGCCAGTAGTAAAGGAGAAGGGTTGGGTTACAATGAGCAGTTCTTC. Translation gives CASSKGEGLGYNEQFF.

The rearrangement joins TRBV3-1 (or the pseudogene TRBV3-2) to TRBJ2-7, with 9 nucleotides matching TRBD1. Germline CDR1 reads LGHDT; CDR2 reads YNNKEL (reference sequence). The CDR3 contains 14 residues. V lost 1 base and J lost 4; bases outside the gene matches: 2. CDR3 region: CASSQGGQGYEQYF. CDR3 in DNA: TGTGCCAGCAGCCAAGGGGGACAGGGTTACGAGCAGTACTTC.

The CDR3 here is CASSLDKAVDWGYTF. The CDR3 DNA follows: TGTGCCAGCAGCTTAGATAAGGCAGTGGACTGGGGCTACACCTTC. This chain connects TRBV11-2 to TRBJ1-2; no clear D. With 0 bases removed from V and 8 bases from J, the gap between germline ends came to 16 bases. Germline CDR1 is SGHAT and CDR2 is FQNNGV. The CDR3 totals 15 residues.

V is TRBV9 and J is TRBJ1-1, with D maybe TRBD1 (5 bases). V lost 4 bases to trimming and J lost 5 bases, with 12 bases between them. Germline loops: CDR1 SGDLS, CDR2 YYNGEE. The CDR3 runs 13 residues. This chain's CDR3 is CASSPRGSTEAFF. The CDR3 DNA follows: TGTGCCAGCAGCCCACGGGGGAGTACTGAAGCTTTCTTT. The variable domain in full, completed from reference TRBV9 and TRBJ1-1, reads DSGVTQTPKHLITATGQRVTLRCSPRSGDLSVYWYQQSLDQGLQFLIQYYNGEERAKGNILERFSAQQFPDLHSELNLSSLELGDSALYFCASSPRGSTEAFFGQGTRLTVV.

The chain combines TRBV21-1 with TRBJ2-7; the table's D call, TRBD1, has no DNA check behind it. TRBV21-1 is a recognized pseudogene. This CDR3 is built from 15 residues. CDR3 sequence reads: CASSKLYRRSLEQYF. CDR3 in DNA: TGTGCCAGCAGCAAATTGTACAGGAGATCCCTCGAGCAGTACTTC.

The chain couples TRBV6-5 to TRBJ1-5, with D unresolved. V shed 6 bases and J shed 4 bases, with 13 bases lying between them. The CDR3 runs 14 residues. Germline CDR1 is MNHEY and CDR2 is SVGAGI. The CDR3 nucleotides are TGTGCCAGCAGCCCCGATAGAGGGAATCAGCCCCAGCATTTT. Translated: CASSPDRGNQPQHF.

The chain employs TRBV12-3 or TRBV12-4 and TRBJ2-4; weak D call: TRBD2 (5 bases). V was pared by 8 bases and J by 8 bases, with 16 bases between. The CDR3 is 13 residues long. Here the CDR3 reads CASRPAVVDIQYF. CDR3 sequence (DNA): TGTGCCAGCCGGCCAGCGGTCGTGGACATTCAGTACTTC.

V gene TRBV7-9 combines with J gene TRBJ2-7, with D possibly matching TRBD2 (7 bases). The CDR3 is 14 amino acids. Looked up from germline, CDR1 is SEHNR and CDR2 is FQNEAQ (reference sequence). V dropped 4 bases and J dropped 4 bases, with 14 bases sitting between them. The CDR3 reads CASSSARGPYEQYF. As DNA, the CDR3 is TGTGCCAGCAGCTCGGCGCGGGGGCCTTACGAGCAGTACTTC.